These 25 T cell receptor beta chains share one sample of origin, sequenced in a study of response to subunit inactivated influenza vaccine. TCRdb redid the calling of the RT-PCR reads with MiXCR, one entry per CDR3 protein. The sample includes some 500,000 distinct CDR3 sequences, over 10% seen only once; the top ten take about 12%. The sample in question was PBMCs from blood, obtained 40 to 50 days after vaccination. These receptors came from a man in his fifties who received an inactivated influenza vaccine.

The V call is TRBV7-9, the J call TRBJ1-1, with D possibly matching TRBD1 (5 bases). In germline, CDR1 is SEHNR, CDR2 FQNEAQ (reference sequence). The V gene lost 7 bases and the J gene lost 2 bases, with 17 bases spanning the gap. CDR3 length: 15 residues. CDR3 sequence: CASTITGGGNTEAFF. In nucleotides, the CDR3 is TGTGCCAGCACCATAACGGGGGGAGGAAACACTGAAGCTTTCTTT.

The sample holds many counts of this clonotype. This chain joins TRBV20-1 and TRBJ2-3; D might be TRBD2 (5 bases). The V gene lost 6 bases and the J gene lost 0 bases, with 13 bases spanning the gap. CDR1 DFQATT and CDR2 SNEGSKA come from the germline V gene (reference sequence). The CDR3 is made up of 14 amino acids. The CDR3 is CSAYDRTSTDTQYF. Here the CDR3 DNA reads TGCAGTGCCTACGATAGGACTAGCACAGATACGCAGTATTTT.

V is TRBV18 and J is TRBJ2-2; 7 bases are a match to TRBD1. Germline trimming cut 5 bases from V and 3 bases from J; bases unmatched to any gene: 9. CDR3 size: 16 residues. Germline V gives CDR1 KGHSH, CDR2 LQKENI. Written as DNA, the CDR3 is TGTGCCAGCTCATCTTTGAGGGGGCAAGACACCGGGGAGCTGTTTTTT. It specifies CASSSLRGQDTGELFF.

The CDR3 coding sequence is TGCGCCAGCAGAGACCTCCGGACGCCGACCTACGAGCAGTACTTC. Encoded protein: CASRDLRTPTYEQYF. The V call is TRBV5-1, the J call TRBJ2-7; D is ambiguous. From germline, CDR1 is SGHRS and CDR2 YFSETQ. The CDR3 totals 15 residues. The ends were cut back, 5 bases at V and 2 bases at J, with 17 bases in the middle. Full variable domain (rest looked up from reference TRBV5-1 and TRBJ2-7): KAGVTQTPRYLIKTRGQQVTLSCSPISGHRSVSWYQQTPGQGLQFLFEYFSETQRNKGNFPGRFSGRQFSNSRSEMNVSTLELGDSALYLCASRDLRTPTYEQYFGPGTRLTVT.

The J gene is TRBJ2-7, the V gene TRBV9; 7 bases agree with TRBD1. Germline trimming cut 3 bases from V and 5 bases from J; bases unmatched to any gene: 5. CDR3 size: 13 residues. From germline, CDR1 is SGDLS and CDR2 YYNGEE. CDR3 amino acids: CASSASDRNEQYF. The CDR3 nucleotides read TGTGCCAGCAGCGCCTCGGACAGGAACGAGCAGTACTTC. Filled out from reference TRBV9 and TRBJ2-7, the complete variable domain reads DSGVTQTPKHLITATGQRVTLRCSPRSGDLSVYWYQQSLDQGLQFLIQYYNGEERAKGNILERFSAQQFPDLHSELNLSSLELGDSALYFCASSASDRNEQYFGPGTRLTVT.

This clonotype appeared a few times. This chain joins TRBV20-1 and TRBJ2-1; tentative D call: TRBD2 (5 bases). V lost 5 bases to trimming and J lost 8 bases, with 16 bases between them. There are 13 residues in the CDR3. The germline V gene encodes CDR1 DFQATT and CDR2 SNEGSKA (reference sequence). The CDR3 loop reads CSAHNTRRHEQFF. CDR3 DNA: TGCAGTGCTCACAATACTAGGCGTCATGAGCAGTTCTTC.

This clonotype was detected ten times or more. The chain combines TRBV5-6 with TRBJ1-4; D is perhaps TRBD1 (6 bases). CDR3 size: 13 residues. V shed 7 bases and J shed 4 bases, with 11 bases lying between them. Germline lookup yields CDR1 SGHDT and CDR2 YYEEEE. The CDR3 region has the DNA TGTGCCAGCCGAGGACAGCTTAATGAAAAACTGTTTTTT. Its protein product is CASRGQLNEKLFF.

This chain uses TRBV27 with TRBJ2-1; 11 positions match TRBD2. CDR3 size: 17 residues. Looked up from germline, CDR1 is MNHEY and CDR2 is SMNVEV (reference sequence). V dropped 6 bases and J dropped 0; count of bases not matched to a gene: 7. The CDR3 DNA follows: TGTGCCAGCAGCTCTATAGCGGGAGGGCCCTCCTACAATGAGCAGTTCTTC. It yields the protein CASSSIAGGPSYNEQFF.

This clonotype was seen more than once but under ten times. For the CDR3, the DNA is TGCAGTGCAAACTACGGTGAAGGTACGCAGTATTTT. Amino acid sequence: CSANYGEGTQYF. V gene TRBV20-1 combines with J gene TRBJ2-3; D remains ambiguous. V was trimmed by 6 bases and J by 8 bases, leaving 15 bases between them. This CDR3 has 12 residues. Germline assignment: CDR1 DFQATT and CDR2 SNEGSKA (reference sequence).

This clonotype was detected many times. The rearrangement uses TRBV2 and TRBJ2-5; TRBD2 might be the D (5 bases). This CDR3 has 12 amino acids. CDR1 and CDR2 from the germline V gene are SNHLY and FYNNEI. Trimming shortened V by 6 bases and J by 5 bases, and 10 bases separated the two germline ends. CDR3 nucleotide sequence: TGTGCCAGCAGAGGACTGGCGGAGACCCAGTACTTC. It encodes CASRGLAETQYF.

The CDR3 is CSARKGTDNEQFF. The CDR3 nucleotides read TGCAGTGCTAGAAAGGGCACGGACAATGAGCAGTTCTTC. The V call is TRBV20-1, the J call TRBJ2-1; D not certain. V gave up 2 bases and J gave up 5 bases, with 10 bases separating them. The germline V gene has CDR1 DFQATT and CDR2 SNEGSKA (reference sequence). CDR3 size: 13 residues.

There are a few counts of this clonotype. The chain couples TRBV12-3 or TRBV12-4 to TRBJ1-4, with D perhaps TRBD1 (5 bases). V was clipped by 6 bases and J by 7 bases, with 18 bases between them. The CDR3 loop spans 15 amino acids. CDR3 region: CASSNLGEGFEKLFF. The CDR3 DNA is TGTGCCAGCAGCAACTTAGGGGAAGGGTTTGAAAAACTGTTTTTT.

The chain has TRBV28 and TRBJ2-1; D call uncertain. The ends were cut back, 6 bases at V and 6 bases at J, with 18 bases in the middle. CDR1 and CDR2 (germline): MDHEN, SYDVKM. CDR3 length: 15 amino acids. The CDR3 region is CASSPGAPPSNEQFF. In nucleotides, the CDR3 is TGTGCCAGCAGCCCGGGCGCGCCCCCTTCCAATGAGCAGTTCTTC.

This clonotype was counted a few times. This rearrangement joins TRBV20-1 to TRBJ2-3; D remains ambiguous. V lost 6 bases to trimming and J lost 1 base, with 11 bases between them. CDR3 length: 13 residues. Looked up from germline, CDR1 is DFQATT and CDR2 is SNEGSKA (reference sequence). The CDR3 sequence is CSAVGGGTDTQYF. The CDR3 nucleotides are TGCAGTGCAGTCGGCGGAGGCACAGATACGCAGTATTTT.

The chain uses TRBV7-2 and TRBJ2-3; the D is unclear. The CDR3 is made up of 16 amino acids. Trimming removed 2 bases from V and 0 bases from J, with 12 bases in between. The germline V gene encodes CDR1 SGHTA and CDR2 FQGNSA. The CDR3 sequence: CASSLTPLTSTDTQYF. The DNA for the CDR3 is TGTGCCAGCAGCTTAACTCCTCTGACTAGCACAGATACGCAGTATTTT.

This clonotype appeared a single time. The chain is built from TRBV6-1 and TRBJ2-7, with TRBD2 matching over 8 bases. The CDR3 runs to 16 residues. Germline-derived CDR1 and CDR2 are MNHNS and SASEGT. The J segment lost 2 bases and the V segment lost 5 bases, leaving 11 bases of the junction unmatched. In DNA, the CDR3 is TGTGCCAGCAGTCGGAACCCAGCGGGGGTGCCCTACGAGCAGTACTTC. Translating it yields CASSRNPAGVPYEQYF.

This sequence joins TRBV20-1 and TRBJ2-3; D may be TRBD2 (6 bases). Trimming pared 5 bases from V and 2 bases from J, leaving 17 bases between. This CDR3 comprises 15 residues. CDR1 is DFQATT and CDR2 is SNEGSKA in the germline V gene (reference sequence). The CDR3 nucleotides are TGCAGTGCTGGAGTCGGGGCGGGGCTCACAGATACGCAGTATTTT. It yields the protein CSAGVGAGLTDTQYF.

CDR3 protein: CASSLAGTGAGANEKLFF. CDR3 coding DNA: TGTGCCAGCAGCTTAGCGGGGACAGGGGCTGGGGCTAATGAAAAACTGTTTTTT. The chain combines TRBV7-2 with TRBJ1-4; TRBD1 matches 10 bases. The V gene end was trimmed by 0 bases and the J gene end by 3 bases; junction bases not matched to a gene: 7. Looked up from germline, CDR1 is SGHTA and CDR2 is FQGNSA. The CDR3 length is 18 residues.

This clonotype was seen many times. This sequence joins TRBV5-1 and TRBJ2-1, with unresolved D. The CDR3 runs 16 residues. Germline assignment: CDR1 SGHRS and CDR2 YFSETQ. Between the trimmed V and J ends, which lost 0 bases and 0 bases, there was a span of 10 bases. For the CDR3, the DNA is TGCGCCAGCAGCTTGGATGGACCCCGCTCCTACAATGAGCAGTTCTTC. Protein sequence: CASSLDGPRSYNEQFF.

The chain combines TRBV20-1 with TRBJ2-5; possibly TRBD2 for D (5 bases). This CDR3 contains 14 residues. Germline-derived CDR1 and CDR2 are DFQATT and SNEGSKA (reference sequence). The ends were cut back, 4 bases at V and 0 bases at J, with 12 bases in the middle. The chain's CDR3 is CSAITKRYQETQYF. In DNA, the CDR3 is TGCAGTGCTATTACGAAGCGGTACCAAGAGACCCAGTACTTC.

This clonotype was counted a few times. The V gene is TRBV20-1, the J gene TRBJ2-1, with D possibly TRBD2 on 7 matching bases. The CDR3 has 15 residues. V was trimmed by 6 bases and J by 4 bases, leaving 19 bases between them. Germline CDR1 DFQATT, CDR2 SNEGSKA (reference sequence). The CDR3 loop reads CSARGSAGAYNEQFF. The CDR3, as DNA: TGCAGTGCGAGGGGGTCGGCGGGGGCTTACAATGAGCAGTTCTTC.

This clonotype was seen only a few times. J is TRBJ2-3 and V is TRBV5-6; 10 nucleotides align to TRBD2. Germline values: CDR1 SGHDT, CDR2 YYEEEE. Unmatched junction bases numbered 5, after V lost 3 bases and J lost 7 bases. This CDR3 has 14 amino acids. CDR3 DNA sequence: TGTGCCAGCAGCTCCGGGACTAGCGTCTATACGCAGTATTTT. It translates to CASSSGTSVYTQYF.

This clonotype was picked up a small number of times. DNA for the CDR3: TGTGCCAGCAGTCTCGATTTCTCTGGAAACACCATATATTTT. Encoded protein: CASSLDFSGNTIYF. The J gene is TRBJ1-3, the V gene TRBV28, with D uncertain. The CDR3 is made up of 14 amino acids. V lost 5 bases and J 0 bases, leaving 8 bases between the germline ends. Germline CDR1 and CDR2: MDHEN and SYDVKM.

V is TRBV7-8 and J is TRBJ2-2; D is possibly TRBD1 (5 bases). The CDR3 covers 16 residues. Germline lookup yields CDR1 SGHVS and CDR2 FQNEAQ. The V gene lost 1 base and the J gene lost 4 bases, with 13 bases spanning the gap. The CDR3 spells CASSLVTAGITGELFF. In nucleotides, the CDR3 is TGTGCCAGCAGCTTAGTTACAGCAGGGATCACCGGGGAGCTGTTTTTT.

The rearrangement links TRBV12-3 or TRBV12-4 to TRBJ2-3, with TRBD2 identical over 7 bases. V was pared by 5 bases and J by 5 bases, with 10 bases of the junction left unmatched. CDR3 length: 15 residues. CDR3 region: CASSPGAGIKDTQYF. The CDR3 DNA follows: TGTGCCAGCAGTCCGGGAGCGGGAATAAAAGATACGCAGTATTTT.